The rows below give T cell receptor beta chains drawn from one sample of a study of T-cell memory formation after mild COVID-19. TCRdb redid the calling of the 5' RACE reads with MiXCR, one entry per CDR3 protein. Of fewer than 450,000 distinct CDR3 sequences in the sample, 20% to 25% were seen once. The sequencing input was PBMCs or a T cell subset sorted from them (not recorded which). The receptor source for this set is an adult woman who had mild COVID-19 (a few samples of this study predate the infection). Cell type and time point are not known. The CDR3 runs from the conserved cysteine through the conserved F or W. D genes are given only for firm matches. Not every row has a clone size; where given, it reads once, few, many or a size class.

TRBJ1-3 | TRBV28 | few | TRBD1 | TGTGCCAGCAGAGAGGGGACAGCACCCAGCTCTGGAAACACCATATATTTT | CASREGTAPSSGNTIYF
TRBJ1-6 | TRBV7-2 | NA | NA | TGTGCCAGCAGCTTAGACGGAAGCAGCCCCCTCCACTTT | CASSLDGSSPLHF
TRBJ2-7 | TRBV7-9 | many | NA | TGTGCCAGCAGCTTAGGGGCCTACGAGCAGTACTTC | CASSLGAYEQYF
TRBJ2-7 | TRBV6-4 | NA | NA | TGTGCCAGCAGTGAAGTCGGACAGAACGGCGAGCAGTACTTC | CASSEVGQNGEQYF
TRBJ2-1 | TRBV6-1 | NA | TRBD2 | TGTGCCAGCAGTGATGTACTAGCGGGGAGGGATGAGCAGTTCTTC | CASSDVLAGRDEQFF
TRBJ2-7 | TRBV2 | NA | NA | TGTGCCAGCAGTCCGGACTTCAGCCTCCACTACGAGCAGTACTTC | CASSPDFSLHYEQYF
TRBJ2-3 | TRBV29-1 | NA | TRBD2 | TGCAGCGTAGGGGGACTAGCGGGAGACCAACAGTCAACAGATACGCAGTATTTT | CSVGGLAGDQQSTDTQYF
TRBJ1-2 | TRBV7-8 | NA | TRBD1 | TGTGCCAGCAGCTTGGGTGACAGGGGCTATGGCTACACCTTC | CASSLGDRGYGYTF
TRBJ2-7 | TRBV20-1 | NA | NA | TGCAGTGCTAGAGAGAGGGGCTTCTACGAGCAGTACTTC | CSARERGFYEQYF
TRBJ2-5 | TRBV27 | NA | NA | TGTGCCAGCAGTTTCGGGCGGAAAGAGACCCAGTACTTC | CASSFGRKETQYF
TRBJ1-3 | TRBV11-2 | NA | NA | TGTGCCAGCAGCCCAGGCGTTTGGGTGTCTACTGGAAACACCATATATTTT | CASSPGVWVSTGNTIYF
TRBJ1-1 | TRBV7-9 | few | TRBD1 | TGTGCCAGCAGCCCCCGGGACAGAATGAACACTGAAGCTTTCTTT | CASSPRDRMNTEAFF
TRBJ2-5 | TRBV7-2 | NA | TRBD2 | TGTGCCAGCAGCTTAGGTACTCTAGCGGGAGCCCCAGAGACCCAGTACTTC | CASSLGTLAGAPETQYF
TRBJ1-2 | TRBV15 | NA | NA | TGTGCCACCAGCAGAGACAGGTACCCGTACTATGGCTACACCTTC | CATSRDRYPYYGYTF
TRBJ1-1 | TRBV18 | many | NA | TGTGCCAGCTCACTTGGTACCGGGTCAGCACTTGAAGCTTTCTTT | CASSLGTGSALEAFF
TRBJ2-1 | TRBV7-6 | NA | TRBD2 | TGTGCCAGCAGCCACCGGGACTACCAAACACGGGGGCAGTTCTTC | CASSHRDYQTRGQFF